Listed below are T cell receptor beta chains from one sample, sequenced in a study of cytotoxic CD8 clonotypes in ibrutinib-treated CLL. The repertoire was sequenced with immunoSEQ multiplex PCR; TCRdb's copy has only in-frame clones and lacks some. Found here are some 200,000 clones, more than 65% of them singletons; the top ten hold approximately 5.9%. This specimen was PBMCs, taken after 12 months of ibrutinib treatment. The receptors were gathered from a human donor with chronic lymphocytic leukemia. CDR3s include the opening cysteine and the closing phenylalanine or tryptophan. Fields, in order: clone size, J gene, D gene, CDR3 length, V gene, CDR3 protein, CDR3 DNA. A D gene is named only where the DNA matches it firmly. Only part of the rows carry a size: once, few, many, or a class if the clone is expanded.

clone_size: -
j_call: TRBJ2-7
d_call: -
cdr3_length: 15
v_call: TRBV5-1
cdr3_aa: CASSLVVALSREQYF
cdr3_nt: TGCGCCAGCAGCTTGGTAGTAGCCCTGTCGCGCGAGCAGTACTTC

clone_size: -
j_call: TRBJ1-4
d_call: -
cdr3_length: 13
v_call: TRBV28
cdr3_aa: CASSLLRGEKLFF
cdr3_nt: TGTGCCAGCAGTTTATTGCGAGGGGAAAAACTGTTTTTT

clone_size: once
j_call: TRBJ2-6
d_call: -
cdr3_length: 17
v_call: TRBV7-9
cdr3_aa: CASSLAGPPSGANVLTF
cdr3_nt: TGTGCCAGCAGCTTAGCAGGTCCCCCCTCTGGGGCCAACGTCCTGACTTTC

clone_size: -
j_call: TRBJ1-5
d_call: -
cdr3_length: 14
v_call: TRBV9
cdr3_aa: CASSVGTPGGPQHF
cdr3_nt: TGTGCCAGCAGCGTAGGGACGCCTGGTGGGCCCCAGCATTTT

clone_size: -
j_call: TRBJ2-1
d_call: TRBD2
cdr3_length: 16
v_call: TRBV4-3
cdr3_aa: CASSRKGLAGLGEQFF
cdr3_nt: TGCGCCAGCAGCCGGAAGGGACTAGCGGGACTAGGGGAGCAGTTCTTC

clone_size: few
j_call: TRBJ1-1
d_call: -
cdr3_length: 12
v_call: TRBV30
cdr3_aa: CAWSDRVGEAFF
cdr3_nt: TGTGCCTGGAGTGACAGGGTTGGAGAAGCTTTCTTT

clone_size: -
j_call: TRBJ1-2
d_call: -
cdr3_length: 15
v_call: TRBV28
cdr3_aa: CASSLTPPGDYGYTF
cdr3_nt: TGTGCCAGCAGTTTAACCCCCCCAGGGGACTATGGCTACACCTTC

clone_size: -
j_call: TRBJ1-1
d_call: -
cdr3_length: 13
v_call: TRBV7-3
cdr3_aa: CASSSQRNTEAFF
cdr3_nt: TGTGCCAGCAGCTCGCAGAGGAACACTGAAGCTTTCTTT

clone_size: -
j_call: TRBJ1-4
d_call: -
cdr3_length: 18
v_call: TRBV10-1
cdr3_aa: CASSESLDTTAEGEKLFF
cdr3_nt: TGCGCCAGCAGTGAGTCTCTGGACACCACCGCGGAAGGTGAAAAACTGTTTTTT

clone_size: -
j_call: TRBJ2-7
d_call: TRBD2
cdr3_length: 19
v_call: TRBV7-2
cdr3_aa: CASSLMSSGRAVGPYEQYF
cdr3_nt: TGTGCCAGCAGCTTAATGTCTAGCGGGAGGGCCGTAGGCCCCTACGAGCAGTACTTC

clone_size: -
j_call: TRBJ2-7
d_call: -
cdr3_length: 13
v_call: TRBV6-5
cdr3_aa: CASLKPSSYEQYF
cdr3_nt: TGTGCCAGCCTTAAACCCAGCTCCTACGAGCAGTACTTC

clone_size: -
j_call: TRBJ1-4
d_call: TRBD1
cdr3_length: 16
v_call: TRBV28
cdr3_aa: CASSLSGTGWDEKLFF
cdr3_nt: TGTGCCAGCAGTTTATCCGGGACAGGGTGGGATGAAAAACTGTTTTTT

clone_size: -
j_call: TRBJ2-7
d_call: -
cdr3_length: 17
v_call: TRBV5-1
cdr3_aa: CASRRFPRDLSSYEQYF
cdr3_nt: TGCGCCAGCAGACGTTTCCCCAGGGACCTCTCCTCCTACGAGCAGTACTTC

clone_size: few
j_call: TRBJ1-1
d_call: -
cdr3_length: 12
v_call: TRBV10-3
cdr3_aa: CAIGEMTAEAFF
cdr3_nt: TGTGCCATCGGAGAAATGACGGCTGAAGCTTTCTTT

clone_size: once
j_call: TRBJ1-2
d_call: TRBD1
cdr3_length: 14
v_call: TRBV6-5
cdr3_aa: CASSEQGATYGYTF
cdr3_nt: TGTGCCAGCAGCGAACAGGGGGCGACCTATGGCTACACCTTC

clone_size: -
j_call: TRBJ2-1
d_call: -
cdr3_length: 14
v_call: TRBV9
cdr3_aa: CASTKGPLDNEQFF
cdr3_nt: TGTGCCAGCACCAAGGGGCCCTTGGACAATGAGCAGTTCTTC

clone_size: -
j_call: TRBJ2-7
d_call: -
cdr3_length: 12
v_call: TRBV19
cdr3_aa: CASSQGLGEQYF
cdr3_nt: TGTGCCAGTTCTCAGGGGCTAGGGGAGCAGTACTTC

clone_size: -
j_call: TRBJ2-3
d_call: -
cdr3_length: 16
v_call: TRBV9
cdr3_aa: CASSVVGWGKADTQYF
cdr3_nt: TGTGCCAGCAGCGTAGTAGGCTGGGGGAAGGCAGATACGCAGTATTTT

clone_size: -
j_call: TRBJ1-2
d_call: TRBD1
cdr3_length: 15
v_call: TRBV30
cdr3_aa: CAWSTQTGTFGGYTF
cdr3_nt: TGTGCCTGGAGTACTCAGACAGGGACCTTTGGGGGCTACACCTTC

clone_size: -
j_call: TRBJ1-1
d_call: -
cdr3_length: 13
v_call: TRBV7-6
cdr3_aa: CASSRRGDTEAFF
cdr3_nt: TGTGCCAGCAGCAGGAGGGGAGACACTGAAGCTTTCTTT

clone_size: -
j_call: TRBJ1-2
d_call: -
cdr3_length: 14
v_call: TRBV6-5
cdr3_aa: CASSYSTPHGGYTF
cdr3_nt: TGTGCCAGCAGTTACTCGACGCCCCATGGGGGCTACACCTTC

clone_size: -
j_call: TRBJ2-1
d_call: TRBD1
cdr3_length: 15
v_call: TRBV2
cdr3_aa: CASSRDRGHYNEQFF
cdr3_nt: TGTGCCAGCAGCAGGGACAGAGGCCACTACAATGAGCAGTTCTTC

clone_size: once
j_call: TRBJ1-4
d_call: -
cdr3_length: 13
v_call: TRBV9
cdr3_aa: CASSRGNNEKLFF
cdr3_nt: TGTGCCAGCAGCCGGGGGAATAATGAAAAACTGTTTTTT

clone_size: -
j_call: TRBJ2-5
d_call: TRBD1
cdr3_length: 13
v_call: TRBV18
cdr3_aa: CASSPDRGETQYF
cdr3_nt: TGTGCCAGCTCACCGGACAGGGGGGAGACCCAGTACTTC

clone_size: -
j_call: TRBJ2-7
d_call: -
cdr3_length: 13
v_call: TRBV27
cdr3_aa: CASIPGNGHEQYF
cdr3_nt: TGTGCCAGCATCCCAGGGAATGGCCACGAGCAGTACTTC

clone_size: few
j_call: TRBJ1-1
d_call: -
cdr3_length: 14
v_call: TRBV5-1
cdr3_aa: CASSFAGAKGEAFF
cdr3_nt: TGCGCCAGCAGCTTTGCAGGGGCGAAGGGTGAAGCTTTCTTT

clone_size: once
j_call: TRBJ2-5
d_call: -
cdr3_length: 15
v_call: TRBV7-3
cdr3_aa: CASSRGTVNQETQYF
cdr3_nt: TGTGCCAGCAGCCGCGGGACGGTGAATCAAGAGACCCAGTACTTC

clone_size: -
j_call: TRBJ1-5
d_call: -
cdr3_length: 13
v_call: TRBV5-6
cdr3_aa: CASSFSGNQPQHF
cdr3_nt: TGTGCCAGCAGCTTTTCCGGCAATCAGCCCCAGCATTTT

clone_size: once
j_call: TRBJ1-1
d_call: -
cdr3_length: 14
v_call: TRBV30
cdr3_aa: CAWDVPPPNTEAFF
cdr3_nt: TGTGCCTGGGATGTGCCGCCTCCGAACACTGAAGCTTTCTTT

clone_size: -
j_call: TRBJ2-4
d_call: -
cdr3_length: 14
v_call: TRBV5-6
cdr3_aa: CASSFWGAKNIQYF
cdr3_nt: TGTGCCAGCAGCTTTTGGGGAGCCAAAAACATTCAGTACTTC

clone_size: few
j_call: TRBJ2-7
d_call: -
cdr3_length: 14
v_call: TRBV10-3
cdr3_aa: CAISESKVLYEQYF
cdr3_nt: TGTGCCATCAGTGAGTCGAAAGTGCTCTACGAGCAGTACTTC

clone_size: few
j_call: TRBJ1-2
d_call: TRBD1
cdr3_length: 14
v_call: TRBV30
cdr3_aa: CAWREDRRVYGYTF
cdr3_nt: TGTGCCTGGAGAGAGGACAGGCGAGTCTATGGCTACACCTTC

clone_size: -
j_call: TRBJ2-1
d_call: -
cdr3_length: 12
v_call: TRBV15
cdr3_aa: CATSSSFLEQFF
cdr3_nt: TGTGCCACCAGCAGTTCCTTTTTGGAGCAGTTCTTC

clone_size: few
j_call: TRBJ1-1
d_call: -
cdr3_length: 14
v_call: TRBV4-1
cdr3_aa: CASSQPGWVTEAFF
cdr3_nt: TGCGCCAGCAGCCAACCAGGTTGGGTCACTGAAGCTTTCTTT

clone_size: -
j_call: TRBJ2-7
d_call: TRBD2
cdr3_length: 16
v_call: TRBV18
cdr3_aa: CASSPGMRGATYEQYF
cdr3_nt: TGTGCCAGCTCACCTGGTATGCGGGGGGCCACCTACGAGCAGTACTTC

clone_size: -
j_call: TRBJ1-3
d_call: -
cdr3_length: 17
v_call: TRBV9
cdr3_aa: CASSVRPMQDTGNTIYF
cdr3_nt: TGTGCCAGCAGCGTCCGCCCCATGCAGGACACTGGAAACACCATATATTTT

clone_size: -
j_call: TRBJ1-5
d_call: -
cdr3_length: 15
v_call: TRBV6-5
cdr3_aa: CASSYSSYSNQPQHF
cdr3_nt: TGTGCCAGCAGTTACTCTTCATATAGCAATCAGCCCCAGCATTTT

clone_size: -
j_call: TRBJ2-7
d_call: TRBD1
cdr3_length: 14
v_call: TRBV29-1
cdr3_aa: CSVEERQGAHEQYF
cdr3_nt: TGCAGCGTTGAGGAGAGACAGGGGGCCCACGAGCAGTACTTC

clone_size: -
j_call: TRBJ2-5
d_call: -
cdr3_length: 14
v_call: TRBV4-3
cdr3_aa: CASSQGYRLETQYF
cdr3_nt: TGCGCCAGCAGCCAAGGGTACAGGTTGGAGACCCAGTACTTC

clone_size: -
j_call: TRBJ2-7
d_call: -
cdr3_length: 13
v_call: TRBV25-1
cdr3_aa: CASSESLGYEQYF
cdr3_nt: TGTGCCAGCAGTGAATCTCTGGGTTACGAGCAGTACTTC

clone_size: -
j_call: TRBJ2-2
d_call: -
cdr3_length: 14
v_call: TRBV6-1
cdr3_aa: CASSSVLNTGELFF
cdr3_nt: TGTGCCAGCAGCTCGGTCCTGAACACCGGGGAGCTGTTTTTT

clone_size: -
j_call: TRBJ2-7
d_call: TRBD1
cdr3_length: 14
v_call: TRBV2
cdr3_aa: CASTTGTGSYEQYF
cdr3_nt: TGTGCCAGCACTACCGGGACAGGGAGCTACGAGCAGTACTTC

clone_size: -
j_call: TRBJ1-2
d_call: TRBD1
cdr3_length: 15
v_call: TRBV6-1
cdr3_aa: CASRMGQGAFYGYTF
cdr3_nt: TGTGCCAGCAGGATGGGACAGGGGGCATTCTATGGCTACACCTTC

clone_size: few
j_call: TRBJ2-3
d_call: -
cdr3_length: 14
v_call: TRBV2
cdr3_aa: CASRGPTAADTQYF
cdr3_nt: TGTGCCAGCAGGGGACCGACAGCTGCAGATACGCAGTATTTT

clone_size: -
j_call: TRBJ1-2
d_call: TRBD1
cdr3_length: 16
v_call: TRBV28
cdr3_aa: CASSLGARDRSYGYTF
cdr3_nt: TGTGCCAGCAGTTTAGGGGCCCGGGACAGGTCCTATGGCTACACCTTC

clone_size: -
j_call: TRBJ2-1
d_call: -
cdr3_length: 16
v_call: TRBV4-1
cdr3_aa: CASSQPSGRSYNEQFF
cdr3_nt: TGCGCCAGCAGCCAACCCAGCGGGCGCTCCTACAATGAGCAGTTCTTC

clone_size: -
j_call: TRBJ1-3
d_call: -
cdr3_length: 16
v_call: TRBV29-1
cdr3_aa: CSVEGVGGSSGNTIYF
cdr3_nt: TGCAGCGTTGAAGGGGTCGGAGGGAGCTCTGGAAACACCATATATTTT

clone_size: -
j_call: TRBJ1-4
d_call: -
cdr3_length: 18
v_call: TRBV4-1
cdr3_aa: CASSPHLDGGATNEKLFF
cdr3_nt: TGCGCCAGCAGCCCACATCTAGACGGAGGGGCAACTAATGAAAAACTGTTTTTT

clone_size: -
j_call: TRBJ1-2
d_call: -
cdr3_length: 12
v_call: TRBV7-9
cdr3_aa: CASSQTGDSYTF
cdr3_nt: TGTGCCAGCAGCCAGACGGGGGATAGCTACACCTTC

clone_size: -
j_call: TRBJ1-1
d_call: -
cdr3_length: 14
v_call: TRBV19
cdr3_aa: CASSKRQMNTEAFF
cdr3_nt: TGTGCCAGTAGTAAAAGACAGATGAACACTGAAGCTTTCTTT

clone_size: -
j_call: TRBJ1-2
d_call: -
cdr3_length: 11
v_call: TRBV19
cdr3_aa: CASGHIYGYTF
cdr3_nt: TGTGCCAGTGGACACATCTATGGCTACACCTTC

clone_size: few
j_call: TRBJ2-5
d_call: -
cdr3_length: 12
v_call: TRBV2
cdr3_aa: CASSVVGETQYF
cdr3_nt: TGTGCCAGCAGTGTGGTTGGAGAGACCCAGTACTTC

clone_size: -
j_call: TRBJ1-5
d_call: -
cdr3_length: 16
v_call: TRBV19
cdr3_aa: CASTYRGQGVRQPQHF
cdr3_nt: TGTGCCAGTACCTATAGGGGTCAAGGGGTAAGGCAGCCCCAGCATTTT

clone_size: few
j_call: TRBJ1-4
d_call: -
cdr3_length: 15
v_call: TRBV5-5
cdr3_aa: CASSPGSSTNEKLFF
cdr3_nt: TGTGCCAGCAGTCCAGGGAGTTCAACTAATGAAAAACTGTTTTTT

clone_size: -
j_call: TRBJ1-1
d_call: -
cdr3_length: 12
v_call: TRBV4-2
cdr3_aa: CASSQIGTSVFF
cdr3_nt: TGTGCCAGCAGCCAAATCGGGACGTCTGTTTTCTTT

clone_size: -
j_call: TRBJ2-7
d_call: -
cdr3_length: 15
v_call: TRBV10-3
cdr3_aa: CAISESGGSSYEQYF
cdr3_nt: TGTGCCATCAGTGAGTCTGGGGGGAGCTCCTACGAGCAGTACTTC

clone_size: -
j_call: TRBJ1-6
d_call: -
cdr3_length: 15
v_call: TRBV18
cdr3_aa: CASSPTARSNSPLHF
cdr3_nt: TGTGCCAGCTCACCCACAGCGCGGAGTAATTCACCCCTCCACTTT

clone_size: few
j_call: TRBJ1-3
d_call: TRBD1
cdr3_length: 15
v_call: TRBV2
cdr3_aa: CASRDRDLTGNTIYF
cdr3_nt: TGTGCCAGCAGGGACAGGGACTTGACCGGAAACACCATATATTTT

clone_size: -
j_call: TRBJ1-1
d_call: -
cdr3_length: 15
v_call: TRBV30
cdr3_aa: CAWTQRRALNTEAFF
cdr3_nt: TGTGCCTGGACGCAAAGGAGGGCCCTAAACACTGAAGCTTTCTTT